Shown below are 2 T cell receptor beta chains from a single sample sequenced in a study of breast tumors, draining lymph nodes, adjacent tissues. One entry per CDR3 protein results from TCRdb running MiXCR on the multiplex PCR reads. The sample carries approximately 210,000 distinct CDR3 sequences, around 34% recorded once. The lymph nodes were axillary draining lymph nodes from breast cancer patients. Sample: axillary lymph node tissue. These receptor sequences come from a female donor with breast cancer. Some clones in this sample may be carry-over from other donors' samples.

This clonotype appeared many times. The genes are TRBV20-1 and TRBJ2-1, with 9 bases lining up with TRBD2. Looked up from germline, CDR1 is DFQATT and CDR2 is SNEGSKA (reference sequence). The junction had 7 bases not matched to a gene; V was cut back by 6 bases and J by 4 bases. The CDR3 consists of 14 residues. CDR3 amino acids: CSAAAGGGYNEQFF. In nucleotides, the CDR3 is TGCAGTGCAGCAGCGGGGGGAGGATACAATGAGCAGTTCTTC.

This clonotype was counted ten times or more. This chain uses TRBV5-1 with TRBJ1-5, with TRBD1 identical over 7 bases. V lost 0 bases to trimming and J lost 4 bases; unmatched junction nucleotides: 4. The CDR3 is made up of 15 amino acids. Germline V lookup: CDR1 SGHRS, CDR2 YFSETQ. The CDR3 loop reads CASSLAGTANQPQHF. The CDR3 region has the DNA TGCGCCAGCAGCTTGGCCGGGACAGCAAATCAGCCCCAGCATTTT. Filled out from reference TRBV5-1 and TRBJ1-5, the complete variable domain reads KAGVTQTPRYLIKTRGQQVTLSCSPISGHRSVSWYQQTPGQGLQFLFEYFSETQRNKGNFPGRFSGRQFSNSRSEMNVSTLELGDSALYLCASSLAGTANQPQHFGDGTRLSIL.